The entry below describes one T cell receptor (beta chain). What it recognizes is unknown. 13 Jbeta primers and 60 Vbeta primers were used for the PCR. The authors' processing: The count from a later analysis was tens of millions of unique TCR beta chains, around 10 million of them shared. The protocol was immunoSEQ multiplex PCR, while the TCRdb copy is restricted to in-frame clones and leaves out a portion. Clone size and V and J calls were adopted from that table, with D and trimming inferred from the DNA. Of about 180,000 clones in the sample, about 77% were seen once. These data belong to a study of cytomegalovirus exposure and HLA in healthy donors. Study-level findings and limits: In the analysis, some V segments, TRBV6-2 and TRBV6-3 included, were excluded as indistinguishable. The classifier reportedly diagnosed cytomegalovirus status with high specificity and sensitivity.

From germline, CDR1 is SGDLS and CDR2 YYNGEE. V shed 0 bases and J shed 4 bases, with 14 bases lying between them. There are 16 residues in the CDR3. The specimen sequenced was PBMCs. The V gene is TRBV9, the J gene TRBJ2-1, with D possibly matching TRBD1 (6 bases). This clonotype was sampled from a man aged 55 to 70 in good health and CMV-seronegative. DNA of the CDR3: TGTGCCAGCAGCGTAGCGGGGCAGGGGCCTTACAATGAGCAGTTCTTC. Translating gives CASSVAGQGPYNEQFF.